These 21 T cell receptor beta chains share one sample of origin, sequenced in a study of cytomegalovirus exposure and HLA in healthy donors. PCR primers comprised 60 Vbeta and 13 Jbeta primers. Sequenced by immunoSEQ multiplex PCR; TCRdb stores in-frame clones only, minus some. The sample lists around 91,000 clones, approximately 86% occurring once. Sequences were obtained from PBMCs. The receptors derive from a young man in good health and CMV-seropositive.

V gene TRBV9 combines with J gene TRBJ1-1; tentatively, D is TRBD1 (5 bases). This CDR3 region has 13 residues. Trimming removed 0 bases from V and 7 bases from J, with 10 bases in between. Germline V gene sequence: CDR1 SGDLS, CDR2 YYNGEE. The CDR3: CASSVGAGDEAFF. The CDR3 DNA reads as TGTGCCAGCAGCGTAGGGGCGGGGGATGAAGCTTTCTTT.

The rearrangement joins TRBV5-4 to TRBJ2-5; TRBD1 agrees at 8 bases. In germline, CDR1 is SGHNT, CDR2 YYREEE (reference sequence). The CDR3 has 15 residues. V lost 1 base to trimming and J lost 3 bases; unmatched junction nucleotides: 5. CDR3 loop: CASSLPGQVKETQYF. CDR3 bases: TGTGCCAGCAGCTTGCCGGGACAGGTGAAAGAGACCCAGTACTTC.

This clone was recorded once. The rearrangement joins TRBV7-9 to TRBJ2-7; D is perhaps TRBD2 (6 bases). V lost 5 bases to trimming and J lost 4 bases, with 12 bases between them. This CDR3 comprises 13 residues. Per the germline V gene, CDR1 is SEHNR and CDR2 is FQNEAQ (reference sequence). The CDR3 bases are TGTGCCAGCAGCCCCGGGACTTCTTACGAGCAGTACTTC. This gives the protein CASSPGTSYEQYF.

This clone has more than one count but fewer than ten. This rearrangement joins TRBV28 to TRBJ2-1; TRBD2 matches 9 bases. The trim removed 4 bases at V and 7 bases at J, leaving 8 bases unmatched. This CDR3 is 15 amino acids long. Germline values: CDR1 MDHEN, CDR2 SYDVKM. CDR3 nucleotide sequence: TGTGCCAGCAGTTATAGCGGGAGTATCCTGAATGAGCAGTTCTTC. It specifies CASSYSGSILNEQFF.

The CDR3 region has the DNA TGTGCCTGGAGTGTACGGGGTTTTTTGGGCACCGGGGAGCTGTTTTTT. As protein: CAWSVRGFLGTGELFF. The chain joins TRBV30 to TRBJ2-2; weak D call: TRBD2 (5 bases). The ends were cut back, 0 bases at V and 4 bases at J, with 15 bases in the middle. This CDR3 is 16 amino acids long. CDR1 and CDR2 (germline): GTSNPN, SVGIG (reference sequence).

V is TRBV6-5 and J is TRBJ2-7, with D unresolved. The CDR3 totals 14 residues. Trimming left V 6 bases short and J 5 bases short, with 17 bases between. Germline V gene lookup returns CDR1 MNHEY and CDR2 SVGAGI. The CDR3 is CASSRLWSSHEQYF. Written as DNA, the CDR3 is TGTGCCAGCAGCCGCTTATGGTCCAGTCACGAGCAGTACTTC.

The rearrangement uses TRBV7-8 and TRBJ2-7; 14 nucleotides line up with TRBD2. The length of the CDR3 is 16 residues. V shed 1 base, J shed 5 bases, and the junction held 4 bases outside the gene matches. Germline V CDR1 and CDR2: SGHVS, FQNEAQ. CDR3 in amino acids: CASSLGGLAGVNEQYF. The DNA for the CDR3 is TGTGCCAGCAGCTTAGGGGGACTAGCGGGAGTGAACGAGCAGTACTTC.

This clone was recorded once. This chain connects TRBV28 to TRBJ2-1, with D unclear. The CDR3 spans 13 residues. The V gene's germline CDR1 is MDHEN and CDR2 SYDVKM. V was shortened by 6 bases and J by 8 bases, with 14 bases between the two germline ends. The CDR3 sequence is CASRSPPVHEQFF. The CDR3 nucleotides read TGTGCCAGCAGATCTCCCCCTGTTCATGAGCAGTTCTTC.

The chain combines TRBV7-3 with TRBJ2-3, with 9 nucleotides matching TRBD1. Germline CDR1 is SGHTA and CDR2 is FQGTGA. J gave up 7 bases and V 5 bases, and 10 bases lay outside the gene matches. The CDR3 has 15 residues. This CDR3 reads CASSPTGGTGHTQYF. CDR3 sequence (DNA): TGTGCCAGCAGCCCCACAGGGGGCACAGGTCATACGCAGTATTTT.

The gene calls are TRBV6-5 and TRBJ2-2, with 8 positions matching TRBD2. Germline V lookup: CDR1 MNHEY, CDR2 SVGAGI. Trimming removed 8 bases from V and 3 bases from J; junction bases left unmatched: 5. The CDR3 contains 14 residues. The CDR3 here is CASREGHDTGELFF. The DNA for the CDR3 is TGTGCCAGCCGGGAGGGCCACGACACCGGGGAGCTGTTTTTT.

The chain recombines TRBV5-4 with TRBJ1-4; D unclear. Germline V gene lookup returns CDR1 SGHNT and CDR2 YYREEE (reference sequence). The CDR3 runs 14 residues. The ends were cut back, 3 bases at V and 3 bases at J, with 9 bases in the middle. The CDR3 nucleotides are TGTGCCAGCAGCTCAGACACCCCTAATGAAAAACTGTTTTTT. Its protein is CASSSDTPNEKLFF.

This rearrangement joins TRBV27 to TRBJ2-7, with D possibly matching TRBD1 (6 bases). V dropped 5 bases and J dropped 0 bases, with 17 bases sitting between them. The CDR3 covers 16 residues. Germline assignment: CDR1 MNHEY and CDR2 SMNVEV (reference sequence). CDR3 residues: CASSMTDRTYSYEQYF. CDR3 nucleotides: TGTGCCAGCAGTATGACGGACAGAACCTACTCCTACGAGCAGTACTTC.

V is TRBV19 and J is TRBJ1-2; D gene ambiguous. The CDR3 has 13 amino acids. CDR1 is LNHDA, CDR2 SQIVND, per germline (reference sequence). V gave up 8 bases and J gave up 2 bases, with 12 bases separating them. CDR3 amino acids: CASLLGRNYGYTF. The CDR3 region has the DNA TGTGCCAGTCTCTTGGGCAGAAACTATGGCTACACCTTC.

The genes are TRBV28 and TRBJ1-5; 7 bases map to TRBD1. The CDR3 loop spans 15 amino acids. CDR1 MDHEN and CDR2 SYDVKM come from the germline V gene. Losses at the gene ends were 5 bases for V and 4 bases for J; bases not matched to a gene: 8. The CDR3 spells CASSLQGVGNQPQHF. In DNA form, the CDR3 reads TGTGCCAGCAGTCTCCAGGGGGTAGGGAATCAGCCCCAGCATTTT.

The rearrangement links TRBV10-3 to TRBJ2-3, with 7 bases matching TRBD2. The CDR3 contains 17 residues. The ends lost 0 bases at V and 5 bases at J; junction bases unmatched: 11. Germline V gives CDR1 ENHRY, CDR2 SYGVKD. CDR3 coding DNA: TGTGCCATCAGTGAGTCGAGACAGCGGGGAAGGGGAGATACGCAGTATTTT. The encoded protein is CAISESRQRGRGDTQYF.

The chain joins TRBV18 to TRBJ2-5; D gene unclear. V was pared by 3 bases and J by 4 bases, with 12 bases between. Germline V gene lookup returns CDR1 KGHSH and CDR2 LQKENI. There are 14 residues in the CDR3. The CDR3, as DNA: TGTGCCAGCTCACCGTCGTGGGCCGCAGAGACCCAGTACTTC. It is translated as CASSPSWAAETQYF.

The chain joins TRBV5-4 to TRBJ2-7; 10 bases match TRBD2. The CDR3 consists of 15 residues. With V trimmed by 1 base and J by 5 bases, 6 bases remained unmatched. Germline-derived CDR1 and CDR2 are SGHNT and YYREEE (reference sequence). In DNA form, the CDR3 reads TGTGCCAGCAGCTTGAGGCTAGCGGGAGTCAACGAGCAGTACTTC. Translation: CASSLRLAGVNEQYF.

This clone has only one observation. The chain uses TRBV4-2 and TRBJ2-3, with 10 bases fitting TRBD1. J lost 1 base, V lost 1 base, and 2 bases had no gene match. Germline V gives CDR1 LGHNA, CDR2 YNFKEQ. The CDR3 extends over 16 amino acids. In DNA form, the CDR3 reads TGTGCCAGCAGCCAAGGAGGGACAGGGGGCACAGATACGCAGTATTTT. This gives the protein CASSQGGTGGTDTQYF.

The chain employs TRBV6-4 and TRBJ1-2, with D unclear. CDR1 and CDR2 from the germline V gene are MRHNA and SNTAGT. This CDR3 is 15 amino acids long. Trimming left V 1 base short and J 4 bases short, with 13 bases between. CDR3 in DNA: TGTGCCAGCAGTGACTTACCATCGTCGCGCTATGGCTACACCTTC. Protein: CASSDLPSSRYGYTF.

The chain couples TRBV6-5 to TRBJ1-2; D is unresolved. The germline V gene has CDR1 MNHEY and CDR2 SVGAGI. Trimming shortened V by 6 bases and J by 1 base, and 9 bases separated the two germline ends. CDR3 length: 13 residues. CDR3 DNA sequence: TGTGCCAGCAGCCTGACTAATAACTATGGCTACACCTTC. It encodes CASSLTNNYGYTF.

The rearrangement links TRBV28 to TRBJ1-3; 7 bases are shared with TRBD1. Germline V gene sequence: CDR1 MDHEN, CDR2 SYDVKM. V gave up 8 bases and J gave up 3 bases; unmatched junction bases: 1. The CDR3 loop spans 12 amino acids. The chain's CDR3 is CASQGVGNTIYF. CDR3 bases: TGTGCCAGCCAGGGGGTTGGAAACACCATATATTTT.